One sample yielded the 32 T cell receptor beta chains listed below, sequenced in a study of cytomegalovirus exposure and HLA in healthy donors. The method was immunoSEQ multiplex PCR; TCRdb's version includes in-frame clones alone and lacks a portion of them. The sample holds about 110,000 clones, 88% seen once. What was sequenced was PBMCs. The receptors derive from a woman in her 30s in good health and CMV-seropositive.

The V and J genes are TRBV27 and TRBJ1-3; 7 nucleotides line up with TRBD1. The CDR3 length is 14 residues. With 6 bases clipped from V and 2 bases from J, the junction kept 4 bases outside the gene matches. CDR1 is MNHEY, CDR2 SMNVEV, per germline (reference sequence). This chain's CDR3 is CASSPTGAGNTIYF. The CDR3 DNA reads as TGTGCCAGCAGCCCTACAGGGGCTGGAAACACCATATATTTT.

The chain joins TRBV6-5 to TRBJ1-6; 7 bases map to TRBD1. Per the germline V gene, CDR1 is MNHEY and CDR2 is SVGAGI. The ends lost 4 bases at V and 10 bases at J; junction bases unmatched: 4. The CDR3 runs 13 residues. CDR3 DNA: TGTGCCAGCAGTTCGACAGGGAAATCACCCCTCCACTTT. Translated, it gives CASSSTGKSPLHF.

CDR3 region: CASSVHPAFGGNNEQFF. CDR3 coding DNA: TGTGCCAGCAGCGTACACCCAGCTTTCGGGGGAAACAATGAGCAGTTCTTC. V gene TRBV2 combines with J gene TRBJ2-1; D is possibly TRBD2 (6 bases). Per the germline V gene, CDR1 is SNHLY and CDR2 is FYNNEI. The CDR3 is made up of 17 amino acids. V gave up 6 bases and J gave up 5 bases, with 23 bases separating them.

The CDR3 loop reads CASSRITGGFGEKLFF. As DNA, the CDR3 is TGTGCCAGTAGTAGGATAACAGGGGGCTTTGGTGAAAAACTGTTTTTT. The chain uses TRBV19 and TRBJ1-4; 9 nucleotides line up with TRBD1. The junction had 10 bases not matched to a gene; V was cut back by 4 bases and J by 7 bases. The CDR3 is 16 amino acids. Per the germline V gene, CDR1 is LNHDA and CDR2 is SQIVND (reference sequence). Combining the CDR3 with reference TRBV19 and TRBJ1-4 gives the whole variable domain DGGITQSPKYLFRKEGQNVTLSCEQNLNHDAMYWYRQDPGQGLRLIYYSQIVNDFQKGDIAEGYSVSREKKESFPLTVTSAQKNPTAFYLCASSRITGGFGEKLFFGSGTQLSVL.

This rearrangement joins TRBV7-3 to TRBJ2-2, with 7 nucleotides matching TRBD2. V shed 6 bases, J shed 3 bases, and the junction held 4 bases outside the gene matches. The CDR3 extends over 14 amino acids. Germline assignment: CDR1 SGHTA and CDR2 FQGTGA. CDR3 sequence reads: CASRRTRYTGELFF. The CDR3, as DNA: TGTGCCAGCAGAAGGACTAGATACACCGGGGAGCTGTTTTTT.

This clone showed up just once. V and J are TRBV28 and TRBJ1-5; 8 bases agree with TRBD1. This CDR3 contains 14 residues. V lost 6 bases and J lost 4; bases outside the gene matches: 5. Germline CDR1 is MDHEN and CDR2 is SYDVKM. CDR3 DNA: TGTGCCAGCAGACAGGGGGGCCTAAATCAGCCCCAGCATTTT. It translates to CASRQGGLNQPQHF.

The genes are TRBV5-1 and TRBJ1-2; TRBD1 matches 7 bases. Germline CDR1 and CDR2: SGHRS and YFSETQ. The CDR3 is 14 residues long. The junction had 4 bases not matched to a gene; V was cut back by 3 bases and J by 2 bases. CDR3 sequence (DNA): TGCGCCAGCAGCTCGGGACAGCTAAACTATGGCTACACCTTC. Translated: CASSSGQLNYGYTF.

The chain joins TRBV11-2 to TRBJ1-3; no clear D. Germline CDR1 is SGHAT and CDR2 is FQNNGV. There are 16 residues in the CDR3. Trimming left V 2 bases short and J 2 bases short, with 13 bases between. The CDR3 coding sequence is TGTGCCAGCAGCTTAACACTAATTACCCCTGGAAACACCATATATTTT. Its translation is CASSLTLITPGNTIYF.

In this sample, this clone turned up once. This rearrangement joins TRBV6-6 to TRBJ2-5, with TRBD2 matching over 13 bases. V shed 2 bases, J shed 5 bases, and the junction held 2 bases outside the gene matches. This CDR3 comprises 15 residues. Germline lookup yields CDR1 MNHNY and CDR2 SVGAGI (reference sequence). CDR3 amino acids: CASSYTTSGRETQYF. CDR3 bases: TGTGCCAGCAGTTACACGACTAGCGGGAGGGAGACCCAGTACTTC.

The gene calls are TRBV19 and TRBJ2-2; 9 bases line up with TRBD2. Germline V gene lookup returns CDR1 LNHDA and CDR2 SQIVND (reference sequence). The CDR3 is 16 residues long. Unmatched junction bases numbered 10, after V lost 7 bases and J lost 4 bases. CDR3 residues: CASMGSGGFSTGELFF. The CDR3 DNA sequence: TGTGCCAGTATGGGTAGCGGGGGATTTAGCACCGGGGAGCTGTTTTTT. Full variable domain (remainder filled in from reference TRBV19 and TRBJ2-2): DGGITQSPKYLFRKEGQNVTLSCEQNLNHDAMYWYRQDPGQGLRLIYYSQIVNDFQKGDIAEGYSVSREKKESFPLTVTSAQKNPTAFYLCASMGSGGFSTGELFFGEGSRLTVL.

In nucleotides, the CDR3 is TGTGCCAGCAGTCATCAGGCCAACTCCTACAATGAGCAGTTCTTC. This codes for CASSHQANSYNEQFF. The genes are TRBV5-4 and TRBJ2-1; D gene uncertain. Germline CDR1 and CDR2: SGHNT and YYREEE (reference sequence). V lost 5 bases and J 0 bases, leaving 12 bases between the germline ends. This CDR3 contains 15 residues.

The genes are TRBV10-3 and TRBJ2-7, with 9 bases identical to TRBD2. This CDR3 has 15 residues. CDR1 is ENHRY and CDR2 is SYGVKD in the germline V gene. Losses at the gene ends were 6 bases for V and 4 bases for J; bases not matched to a gene: 10. The chain's CDR3 is CAISETVAGAYEQYF. The CDR3 region has the DNA TGTGCCATCAGCGAAACAGTAGCGGGAGCGTACGAGCAGTACTTC.

The J gene is TRBJ1-2, the V gene TRBV2; 10 bases map to TRBD1. The CDR3 loop spans 14 amino acids. CDR1 is SNHLY, CDR2 FYNNEI, per germline. Trimming cost V 6 bases and J 5 bases; bases outside gene matches: 6. The CDR3 sequence is CASRRPGQGYGYTF. The CDR3, as DNA: TGTGCCAGCAGGAGGCCGGGACAGGGGTATGGCTACACCTTC.

The chain couples TRBV6-1 to TRBJ1-1, with TRBD1 as a possible D gene (5 bases). This CDR3 has 14 amino acids. Germline CDR1 MNHNS, CDR2 SASEGT. V gave up 2 bases and J gave up 6 bases, with 13 bases separating them. CDR3 loop: CASSERRGWAEAFF. The CDR3 nucleotides read TGTGCCAGCAGTGAAAGAAGGGGATGGGCTGAAGCTTTCTTT.

The V and J genes are TRBV6-1 and TRBJ2-2, with D possibly TRBD2 on 5 matching bases. This CDR3 contains 14 residues. V gave up 5 bases and J gave up 6 bases, with 13 bases separating them. Looked up from germline, CDR1 is MNHNS and CDR2 is SASEGT. CDR3 nucleotides: TGTGCCAGCAGTAAAGAGAGGGCGGCCGGGGAGCTGTTTTTT. It translates to CASSKERAAGELFF.

The V and J genes are TRBV27 and TRBJ2-7, with a weak D call TRBD1 (6 bases). The germline V gene encodes CDR1 MNHEY and CDR2 SMNVEV (reference sequence). Trimming removed 7 bases from V and 0 bases from J, with 25 bases in between. The CDR3 extends over 18 amino acids. The CDR3 reads CASTRLASGVSGSYEQYF. The CDR3 DNA is TGTGCCAGCACCCGCCTGGCATCAGGGGTCTCGGGCTCCTACGAGCAGTACTTC.

This chain links TRBV18 with TRBJ2-7; 9 bases fit TRBD1. J gave up 2 bases and V 3 bases, and 5 bases lay outside the gene matches. Germline CDR1 is KGHSH and CDR2 is LQKENI. There are 15 residues in the CDR3. In DNA form, the CDR3 reads TGTGCCAGCTCACCTGGGACAGGGTGGGCCTACGAGCAGTACTTC. It specifies CASSPGTGWAYEQYF.

The chain is built from TRBV15 and TRBJ2-1, with 10 bases identical to TRBD2. Germline loops: CDR1 LNHNV, CDR2 YYDKDF (reference sequence). Trimming took 0 bases from V and 5 from J; bases not matched to a gene: 4. The CDR3 length is 16 residues. CDR3 amino acids: CATSRDIAGGNNEQFF. CDR3 coding DNA: TGTGCCACCAGCAGAGATATAGCGGGAGGTAACAATGAGCAGTTCTTC.

The chain recombines TRBV5-1 with TRBJ2-7; 11 bases align to TRBD1. This CDR3 is built from 14 residues. CDR1 SGHRS and CDR2 YFSETQ come from the germline V gene. V lost 4 bases and J lost 3; bases outside the gene matches: 3. The CDR3 sequence: CASSHGTGGYEQYF. CDR3 sequence (DNA): TGCGCCAGCAGCCACGGGACAGGGGGCTACGAGCAGTACTTC. The full variable domain, completed using reference TRBV5-1 and TRBJ2-7, is KAGVTQTPRYLIKTRGQQVTLSCSPISGHRSVSWYQQTPGQGLQFLFEYFSETQRNKGNFPGRFSGRQFSNSRSEMNVSTLELGDSALYLCASSHGTGGYEQYFGPGTRLTVT.

The V and J genes are TRBV2 and TRBJ2-2; TRBD1 matches at 11 bases. Germline assignment: CDR1 SNHLY and CDR2 FYNNEI. The CDR3 spans 15 residues. Losses at the gene ends were 4 bases for V and 7 bases for J; bases not matched to a gene: 5. CDR3 coding DNA: TGTGCCAGCAGTGGGACAGGGGGCGAAAACGGGGAGCTGTTTTTT. Translation: CASSGTGGENGELFF.

This clone was seen just once. The chain uses TRBV19 and TRBJ1-4; D ambiguous. The germline V and J ends were trimmed by 6 bases and 4 bases, with 9 bases remaining between them. CDR3 length: 13 residues. CDR1 is LNHDA, CDR2 SQIVND, per germline (reference sequence). The CDR3 loop reads CASRSPGNEKLFF. DNA of the CDR3: TGTGCCAGTAGGAGTCCCGGTAATGAAAAACTGTTTTTT.

The gene calls are TRBV4-3 and TRBJ2-7; D perhaps matches TRBD2 (6 bases). Per germline, CDR1 LGHNA and CDR2 YSLEER. The CDR3 sequence is 15 residues long. Trimming shortened V by 0 bases and J by 3 bases, and 12 bases separated the two germline ends. The CDR3 DNA is TGCGCCAGCAGCCAAGATCTCGGGACTGGCTACGAGCAGTACTTC. It yields the protein CASSQDLGTGYEQYF.

This rearrangement joins TRBV10-3 to TRBJ1-1; D may be TRBD1 (5 bases). The CDR3 runs to 13 residues. Germline V gene sequence: CDR1 ENHRY, CDR2 SYGVKD. Deletions cut 10 bases from V and 1 base from J, with 13 bases between. This CDR3 reads CASTAGRNTEAFF. Here the CDR3 DNA reads TGTGCCAGTACCGCGGGGCGGAACACTGAAGCTTTCTTT.

The V gene is TRBV5-3, the J gene TRBJ1-3; TRBD1 agrees at 9 bases. TRBV5-3 belongs to the ORF category, with a function that is uncertain. CDR3 length: 17 residues. V lost 4 bases, J lost 0 bases, and 8 bases stayed unmatched. CDR3 bases: TGTGCCAGAAGCATCTACAGGGGGCTATCCTCTGGAAACACCATATATTTT. As protein: CARSIYRGLSSGNTIYF.

DNA of the CDR3: TGTGCCAGCAGCTTTGGGCTTCGCAATGAGCAGTTCTTC. As protein: CASSFGLRNEQFF. The chain is built from TRBV7-9 and TRBJ2-1; D is unclear. V lost 3 bases and J lost 6, with 9 bases in between. This CDR3 is built from 13 residues. Per germline, CDR1 SEHNR and CDR2 FQNEAQ (reference sequence).

The chain has TRBV5-1 and TRBJ2-7, with 7 bases that match TRBD1. Germline V lookup: CDR1 SGHRS, CDR2 YFSETQ. The CDR3 is 14 residues long. The ends lost 0 bases at V and 0 bases at J; junction bases unmatched: 0. The CDR3 sequence: CASSLGDSSYEQYF. The CDR3 DNA follows: TGCGCCAGCAGCTTGGGGGACAGCTCCTACGAGCAGTACTTC.

This clone was seen just once. The V call is TRBV4-3, the J call TRBJ2-4, with unresolved D. The CDR3 is 15 residues long. V dropped 1 base and J dropped 4 bases, with 11 bases sitting between them. From germline, CDR1 is LGHNA and CDR2 YSLEER. CDR3 in amino acids: CASSQGATKKNIQYF. The CDR3 nucleotides read TGCGCCAGCAGCCAAGGGGCAACCAAAAAAAACATTCAGTACTTC.

The V and J genes are TRBV5-1 and TRBJ1-3, with a possible D match to TRBD1 (6 bases). Deletions cut 0 bases from V and 2 bases from J, with 9 bases between. The length of the CDR3 is 15 residues. The germline V gene encodes CDR1 SGHRS and CDR2 YFSETQ. CDR3 protein: CASSLEAGAGNTIYF. The CDR3 bases are TGCGCCAGCAGCTTGGAGGCAGGGGCTGGAAACACCATATATTTT.

V is TRBV28 and J is TRBJ2-5, with a weak D call TRBD2 (5 bases). V lost 6 bases and J 1 base, leaving 9 bases between the germline ends. This CDR3 has 13 residues. The germline V gene encodes CDR1 MDHEN and CDR2 SYDVKM. CDR3 loop: CASSGVRQETQYF. CDR3 sequence (DNA): TGTGCCAGCAGCGGGGTACGCCAAGAGACCCAGTACTTC.

This clone has more than one count but fewer than ten. The V gene is TRBV5-1, the J gene TRBJ1-6; 7 bases line up with TRBD1. The germline V gene encodes CDR1 SGHRS and CDR2 YFSETQ. The CDR3 totals 16 residues. The V gene end was trimmed by 0 bases and the J gene end by 6 bases; junction bases not matched to a gene: 6. The chain's CDR3 is CASSLETGLANSPLHF. CDR3 bases: TGCGCCAGCAGCTTGGAGACAGGGTTGGCTAATTCACCCCTCCACTTT.

The V call is TRBV7-2, the J call TRBJ1-2; possibly TRBD1 for D (5 bases). The V gene's germline CDR1 is SGHTA and CDR2 FQGNSA. The germline V and J ends were trimmed by 2 bases and 1 base, with 14 bases remaining between them. There are 16 residues in the CDR3. CDR3 residues: CASSLSGGDLNYGYTF. The CDR3 nucleotides read TGTGCCAGCAGCTTATCGGGGGGAGACCTTAACTATGGCTACACCTTC.

The chain combines TRBV10-2 with TRBJ2-2; D perhaps matches TRBD2 (7 bases). V was pared by 2 bases and J by 4 bases, with 11 bases between. Per germline, CDR1 WSHSY and CDR2 SAAADI. This CDR3 has 15 amino acids. CDR3 bases: TGCGCCAGCAGTGAGAGGGGGGGAGGCACCGGGGAGCTGTTTTTT. Translation: CASSERGGGTGELFF.